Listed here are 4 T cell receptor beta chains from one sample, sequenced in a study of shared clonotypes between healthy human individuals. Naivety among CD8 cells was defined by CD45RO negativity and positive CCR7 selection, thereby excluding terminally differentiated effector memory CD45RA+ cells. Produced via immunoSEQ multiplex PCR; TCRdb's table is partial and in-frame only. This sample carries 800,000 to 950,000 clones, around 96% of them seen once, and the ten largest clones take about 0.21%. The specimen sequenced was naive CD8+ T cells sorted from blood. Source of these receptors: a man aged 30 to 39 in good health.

The CDR3 sequence is CASRNSYEQYF. In DNA form, the CDR3 reads TGCGCCAGCAGAAACTCCTACGAGCAGTACTTC. The chain carries TRBV5-1 and TRBJ2-7; D is undetermined. Germline values: CDR1 SGHRS, CDR2 YFSETQ. The CDR3 runs 11 residues. Deletions cut 5 bases from V and 0 bases from J, with 3 bases between.

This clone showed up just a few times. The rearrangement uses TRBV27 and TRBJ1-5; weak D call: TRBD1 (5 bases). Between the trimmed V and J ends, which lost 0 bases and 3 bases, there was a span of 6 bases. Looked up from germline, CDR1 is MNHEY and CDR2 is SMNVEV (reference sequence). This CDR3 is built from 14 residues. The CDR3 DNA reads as TGTGCCAGCAGTTTATCAGGGGTCAATCAGCCCCAGCATTTT. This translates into CASSLSGVNQPQHF.

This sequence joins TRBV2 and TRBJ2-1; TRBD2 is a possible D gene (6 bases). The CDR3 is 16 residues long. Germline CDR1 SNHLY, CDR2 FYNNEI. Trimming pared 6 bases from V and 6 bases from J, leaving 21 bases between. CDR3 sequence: CASSPRGGGSGNEQFF. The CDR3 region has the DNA TGTGCCAGCAGCCCGAGGGGAGGCGGGTCAGGCAATGAGCAGTTCTTC. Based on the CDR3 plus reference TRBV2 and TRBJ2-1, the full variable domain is EPEVTQTPSHQVTQMGQEVILRCVPISNHLYFYWYRQILGQKVEFLVSFYNNEISEKSEIFDDQFSVERPDGSNFTLKIRSTKLEDSAMYFCASSPRGGGSGNEQFFGPGTRLTVL.

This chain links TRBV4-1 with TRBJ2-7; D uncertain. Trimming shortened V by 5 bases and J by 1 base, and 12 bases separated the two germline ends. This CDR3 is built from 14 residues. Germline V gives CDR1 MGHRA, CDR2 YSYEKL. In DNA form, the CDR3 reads TGCGCCAGCAGCTCCCTTTTAGGGTCCTACGAGCAGTACTTC. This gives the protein CASSSLLGSYEQYF.